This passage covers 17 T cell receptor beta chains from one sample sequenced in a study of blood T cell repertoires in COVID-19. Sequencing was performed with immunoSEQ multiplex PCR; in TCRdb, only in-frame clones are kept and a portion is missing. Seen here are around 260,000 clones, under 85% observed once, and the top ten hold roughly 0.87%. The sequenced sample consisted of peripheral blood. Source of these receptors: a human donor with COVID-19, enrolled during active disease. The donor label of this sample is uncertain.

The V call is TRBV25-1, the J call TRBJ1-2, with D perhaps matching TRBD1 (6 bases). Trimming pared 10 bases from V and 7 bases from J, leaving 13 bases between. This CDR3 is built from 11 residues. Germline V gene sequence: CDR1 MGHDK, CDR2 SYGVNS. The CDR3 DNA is TGTGCCACCGGACAGTCTTTTGGCTACACCTTC. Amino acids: CATGQSFGYTF.

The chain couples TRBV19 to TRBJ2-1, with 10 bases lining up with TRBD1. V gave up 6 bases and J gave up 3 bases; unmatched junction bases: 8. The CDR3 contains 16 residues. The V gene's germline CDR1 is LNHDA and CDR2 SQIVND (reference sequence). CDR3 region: CASRTTRTGGYNEQFF. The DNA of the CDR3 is TGTGCCAGTAGGACCACTAGGACAGGGGGCTACAATGAGCAGTTCTTC.

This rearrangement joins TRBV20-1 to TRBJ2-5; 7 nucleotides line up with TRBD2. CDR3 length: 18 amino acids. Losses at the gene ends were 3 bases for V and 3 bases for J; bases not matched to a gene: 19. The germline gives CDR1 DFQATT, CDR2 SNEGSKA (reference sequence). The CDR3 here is CSASPYRGGRGGKETQYF. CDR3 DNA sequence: TGCAGTGCTAGTCCTTATCGGGGAGGGCGTGGAGGAAAAGAGACCCAGTACTTC.

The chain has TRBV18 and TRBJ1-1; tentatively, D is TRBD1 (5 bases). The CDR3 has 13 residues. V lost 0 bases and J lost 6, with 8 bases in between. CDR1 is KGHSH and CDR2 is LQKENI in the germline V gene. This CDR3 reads CASSPPSRAEAFF. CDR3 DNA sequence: TGTGCCAGCTCACCACCTAGCAGGGCTGAAGCTTTCTTT.

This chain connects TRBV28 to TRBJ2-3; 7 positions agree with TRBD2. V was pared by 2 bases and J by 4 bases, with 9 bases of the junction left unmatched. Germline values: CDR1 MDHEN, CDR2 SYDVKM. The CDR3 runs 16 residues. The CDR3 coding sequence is TGTGCCAGCAGTTTAGCTGGGCGGGAGTGGGCAGATACGCAGTATTTT. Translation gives CASSLAGREWADTQYF. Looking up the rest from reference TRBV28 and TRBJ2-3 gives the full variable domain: DVKVTQSSRYLVKRTGEKVFLECVQDMDHENMFWYRQDPGLGLRLIYFSYDVKMKEKGDIPEGYSVSREKKERFSLILESASTNQTSMYLCASSLAGREWADTQYFGPGTRLTVL.

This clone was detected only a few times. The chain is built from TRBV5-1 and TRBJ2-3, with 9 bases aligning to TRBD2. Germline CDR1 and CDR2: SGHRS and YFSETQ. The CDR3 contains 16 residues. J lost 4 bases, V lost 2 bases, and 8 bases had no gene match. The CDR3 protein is CASSFTSGPSSDTQYF. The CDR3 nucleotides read TGCGCCAGCAGCTTCACTAGCGGGCCTTCCTCAGATACGCAGTATTTT. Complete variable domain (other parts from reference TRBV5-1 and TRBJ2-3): KAGVTQTPRYLIKTRGQQVTLSCSPISGHRSVSWYQQTPGQGLQFLFEYFSETQRNKGNFPGRFSGRQFSNSRSEMNVSTLELGDSALYLCASSFTSGPSSDTQYFGPGTRLTVL.

The CDR3 loop is CSVEGLAGFTGELFF. The CDR3 DNA follows: TGCAGCGTTGAGGGACTAGCGGGTTTCACCGGGGAGCTGTTTTTT. The chain joins TRBV29-1 to TRBJ2-2; 12 bases fit TRBD2. The V gene end was trimmed by 3 bases and the J gene end by 4 bases; junction bases not matched to a gene: 3. CDR1 and CDR2 (germline): SQVTM, ANQGSEA. The CDR3 spans 15 residues.

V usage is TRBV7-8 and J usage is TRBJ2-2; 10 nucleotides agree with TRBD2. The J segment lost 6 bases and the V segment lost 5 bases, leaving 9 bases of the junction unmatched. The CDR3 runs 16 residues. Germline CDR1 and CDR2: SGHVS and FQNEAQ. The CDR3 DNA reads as TGTGCCAGCAGCCCAGACCTAGCGGGAGTGGCCGGGGAGCTGTTTTTT. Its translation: CASSPDLAGVAGELFF.

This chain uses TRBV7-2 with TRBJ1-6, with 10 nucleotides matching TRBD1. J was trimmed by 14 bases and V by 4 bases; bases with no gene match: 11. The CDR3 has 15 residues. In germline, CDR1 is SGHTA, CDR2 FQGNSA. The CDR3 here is CASSSSPGTGDSLHF. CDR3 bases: TGTGCCAGCAGCTCCAGTCCCGGGACAGGGGATTCCCTCCACTTT.

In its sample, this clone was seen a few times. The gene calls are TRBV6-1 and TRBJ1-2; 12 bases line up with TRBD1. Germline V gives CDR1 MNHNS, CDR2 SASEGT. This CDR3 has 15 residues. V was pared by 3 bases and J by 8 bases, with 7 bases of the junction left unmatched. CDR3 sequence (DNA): TGTGCCAGCAGTGAGCCGGGACAGGGGGCTAAAGGCTACACCTTC. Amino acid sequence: CASSEPGQGAKGYTF.

The CDR3 region has the DNA TGTGCCAGCAGTTTGGCAGGGTTGCACTCCTACGAGCAGTACTTC. Translated: CASSLAGLHSYEQYF. The rearrangement links TRBV2 to TRBJ2-7; tentatively, D is TRBD1 (5 bases). Per germline, CDR1 SNHLY and CDR2 FYNNEI. Trimming removed 5 bases from V and 0 bases from J, with 14 bases in between. This CDR3 region has 15 residues.

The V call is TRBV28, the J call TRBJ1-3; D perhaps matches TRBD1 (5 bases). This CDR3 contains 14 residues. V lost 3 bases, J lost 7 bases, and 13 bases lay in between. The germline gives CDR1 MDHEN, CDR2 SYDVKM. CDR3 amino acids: CASSFPGQVNTIYF. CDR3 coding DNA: TGTGCCAGCAGTTTCCCCGGACAAGTCAACACCATATATTTT.

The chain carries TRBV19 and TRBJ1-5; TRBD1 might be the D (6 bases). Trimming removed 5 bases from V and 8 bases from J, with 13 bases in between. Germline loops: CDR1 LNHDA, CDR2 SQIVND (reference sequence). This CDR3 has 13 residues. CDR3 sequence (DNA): TGTGCCAGTAGTTTACAGGGTCCTAAGCCCCAGCATTTT. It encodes CASSLQGPKPQHF.

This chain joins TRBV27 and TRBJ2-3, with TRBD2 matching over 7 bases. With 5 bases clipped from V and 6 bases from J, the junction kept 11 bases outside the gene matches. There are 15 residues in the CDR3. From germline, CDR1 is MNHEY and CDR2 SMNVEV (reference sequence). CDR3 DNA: TGTGCCAGCAGTCCCCAGGGCGGGAGATGGGATACGCAGTATTTT. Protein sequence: CASSPQGGRWDTQYF.

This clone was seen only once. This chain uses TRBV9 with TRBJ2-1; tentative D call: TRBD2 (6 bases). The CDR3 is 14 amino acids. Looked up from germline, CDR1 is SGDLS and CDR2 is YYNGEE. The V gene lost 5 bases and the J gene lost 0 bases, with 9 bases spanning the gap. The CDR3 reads CASSTEGSYNEQFF. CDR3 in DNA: TGTGCCAGCAGTACGGAGGGCTCCTACAATGAGCAGTTCTTC. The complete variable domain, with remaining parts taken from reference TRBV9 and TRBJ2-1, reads DSGVTQTPKHLITATGQRVTLRCSPRSGDLSVYWYQQSLDQGLQFLIQYYNGEERAKGNILERFSAQQFPDLHSELNLSSLELGDSALYFCASSTEGSYNEQFFGPGTRLTVL.

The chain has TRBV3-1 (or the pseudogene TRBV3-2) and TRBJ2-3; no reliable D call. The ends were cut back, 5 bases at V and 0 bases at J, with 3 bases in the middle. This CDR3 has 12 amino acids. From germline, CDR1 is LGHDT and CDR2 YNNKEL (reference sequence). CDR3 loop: CASSLSTDTQYF. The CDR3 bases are TGTGCCAGCAGCTTAAGCACAGATACGCAGTATTTT.

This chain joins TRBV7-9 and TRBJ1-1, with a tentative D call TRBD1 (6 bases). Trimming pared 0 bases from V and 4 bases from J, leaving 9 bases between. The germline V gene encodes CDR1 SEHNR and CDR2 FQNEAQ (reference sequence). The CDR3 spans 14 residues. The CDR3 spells CASSLAGQATEAFF. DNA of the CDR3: TGTGCCAGCAGCTTAGCGGGACAAGCCACTGAAGCTTTCTTT. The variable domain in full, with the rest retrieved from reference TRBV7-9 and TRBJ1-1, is DTGVSQNPRHKITKRGQNVTFRCDPISEHNRLYWYRQTLGQGPEFLTYFQNEAQLEKSRLLSDRFSAERPKGSFSTLEIQRTEQGDSAMYLCASSLAGQATEAFFGQGTRLTVV.